This T cell receptor beta chain was documented in a study of blood T cells in healthy people across ages. On the study more broadly: With template switching, about one barcoded beta molecule was captured per two T cells.

PBMCs, at least 6 million per sample, were isolated. Germline-derived CDR1 and CDR2 are ENHRY and SYGVKD. The CDR3 totals 13 residues. V gave up 10 bases and J gave up 5 bases, with 17 bases separating them. Study observations and caveats: Diversity estimated from one million T cells was considered an underestimate.

About this clonotype: Its target is not known.

A second about 7 to 12 cycle PCR used barcoded and J-beta primers. The authors tagged each cDNA molecule using a template-switch adaptor with 12 random nucleotides. From the 5' RACE reads, TCRdb called clonotypes with MiXCR, one entry per CDR3 protein. The sample lists roughly 2 million distinct CDR3 sequences, about 50% occurring once. This clonotype originated in a woman aged 40 to 55 in good health. This chain joins TRBV10-3 and TRBJ2-5, with D perhaps assigned TRBD1 or TRBD2 (5 bases each). The sample consisted of blood. As DNA, the CDR3 is TGTGCCACCTCGGTCCCGGGGCGGGAGACCCAGTACTTC. It encodes CATSVPGRETQYF.